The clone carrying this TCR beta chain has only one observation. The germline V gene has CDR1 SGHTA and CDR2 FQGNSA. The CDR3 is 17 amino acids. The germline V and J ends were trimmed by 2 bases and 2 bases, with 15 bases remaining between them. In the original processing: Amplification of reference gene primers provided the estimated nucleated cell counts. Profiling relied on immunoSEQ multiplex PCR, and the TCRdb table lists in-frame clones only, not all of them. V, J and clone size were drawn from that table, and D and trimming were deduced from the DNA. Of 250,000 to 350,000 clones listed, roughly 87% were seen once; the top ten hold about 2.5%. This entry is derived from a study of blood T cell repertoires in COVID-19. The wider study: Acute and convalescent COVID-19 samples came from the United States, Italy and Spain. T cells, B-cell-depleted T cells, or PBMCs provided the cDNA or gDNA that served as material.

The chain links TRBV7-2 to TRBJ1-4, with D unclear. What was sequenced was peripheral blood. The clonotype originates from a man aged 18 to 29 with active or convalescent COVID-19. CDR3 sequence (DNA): TGTGCCAGCAGCTTAACGGCCTCGGTGAGGACTAATGAAAAACTGTTTTTT. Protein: CASSLTASVRTNEKLFF.